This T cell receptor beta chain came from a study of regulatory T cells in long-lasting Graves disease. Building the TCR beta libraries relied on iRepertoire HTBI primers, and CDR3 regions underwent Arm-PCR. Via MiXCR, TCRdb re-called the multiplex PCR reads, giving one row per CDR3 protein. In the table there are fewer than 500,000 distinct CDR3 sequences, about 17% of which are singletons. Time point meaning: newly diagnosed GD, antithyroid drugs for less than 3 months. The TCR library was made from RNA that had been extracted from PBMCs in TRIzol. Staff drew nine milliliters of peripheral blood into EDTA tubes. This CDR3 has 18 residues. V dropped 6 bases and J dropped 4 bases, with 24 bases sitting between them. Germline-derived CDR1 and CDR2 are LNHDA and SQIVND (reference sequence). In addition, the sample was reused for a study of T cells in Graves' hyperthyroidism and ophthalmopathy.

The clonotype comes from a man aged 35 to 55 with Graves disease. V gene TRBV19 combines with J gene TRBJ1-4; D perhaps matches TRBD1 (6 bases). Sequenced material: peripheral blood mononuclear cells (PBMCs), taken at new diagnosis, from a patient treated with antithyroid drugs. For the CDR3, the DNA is TGTGCCAGTAGCCACCGTGGATGGGGGCGCATCCATAATGAAAAACTGTTTTTT. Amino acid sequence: CASSHRGWGRIHNEKLFF.